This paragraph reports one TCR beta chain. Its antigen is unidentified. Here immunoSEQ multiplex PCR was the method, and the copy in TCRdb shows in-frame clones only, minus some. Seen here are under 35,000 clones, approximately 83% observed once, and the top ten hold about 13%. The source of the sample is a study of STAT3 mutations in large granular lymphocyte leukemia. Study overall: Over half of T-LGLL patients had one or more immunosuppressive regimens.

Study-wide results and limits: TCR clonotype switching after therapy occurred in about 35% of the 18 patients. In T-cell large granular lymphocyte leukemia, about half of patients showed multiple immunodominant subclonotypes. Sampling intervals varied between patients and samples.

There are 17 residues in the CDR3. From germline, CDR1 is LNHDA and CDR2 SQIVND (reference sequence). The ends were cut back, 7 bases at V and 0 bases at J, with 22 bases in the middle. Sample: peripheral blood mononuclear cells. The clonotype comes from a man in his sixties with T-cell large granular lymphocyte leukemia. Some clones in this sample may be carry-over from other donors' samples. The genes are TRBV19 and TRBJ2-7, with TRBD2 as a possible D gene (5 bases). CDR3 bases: TGTGCCAGTACCCCCACCGCTCATGGCGGACTCTCCTACGAGCAGTACTTC. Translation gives CASTPTAHGGLSYEQYF.